The 13 T cell receptor beta chains below all came from one sample that was sequenced in a study of tumor and adjacent non-tumor tissue in lung cancer. No cell sorting was done before RNA was extracted from the tissue. TCRbeta libraries were built with three rounds of nested PCR, modified from ARM-PCR. TCRdb itself ran the multiplex PCR reads through MiXCR, one entry per CDR3 protein. The profile shows about 76,000 distinct CDR3 sequences, approximately 71% of them singletons. Sequencing used lung tumor tissue. These receptors came from a woman in her seventies with non-small cell lung cancer.

This clonotype was found once. The chain is built from TRBV4-2 and TRBJ1-1; the D gene is possibly TRBD1 (6 bases). CDR1 is LGHNA and CDR2 is YNFKEQ in the germline V gene. V was cut by 7 bases and J by 4 bases, with 19 bases left in between. The CDR3 runs to 15 residues. The CDR3 here is CASNHGDIMITEAFF. The CDR3 DNA reads as TGTGCCAGCAACCATGGGGACATCATGATCACTGAAGCTTTCTTT.

This chain joins TRBV28 and TRBJ2-7; D perhaps matches TRBD2 (5 bases). The V gene lost 9 bases and the J gene lost 4 bases, with 13 bases spanning the gap. Germline V gives CDR1 MDHEN, CDR2 SYDVKM. The CDR3 is 12 residues long. The CDR3 loop reads CASRARGYEQYF. The CDR3 DNA reads TGTGCCAGTAGGGCCCGGGGTTACGAGCAGTACTTC.

Note on this clonotype: One end of the junction is discordant with germline, which a read error may explain. CDR3 nucleotides: TGTGTCAGCGTCAACCCCTTCACAGATACGCAGTATTTT. Its translation: CVSVNPFTDTQYF. This rearrangement joins TRBV11-1 to TRBJ2-3; D is ambiguous. The CDR3 is made up of 13 amino acids. Per the germline V gene, CDR1 is SGHAT and CDR2 is FQDESV (reference sequence).

The chain uses TRBV4-2 and TRBJ2-2; 7 bases fit TRBD2. The CDR3 has 16 residues. The germline V gene has CDR1 LGHNA and CDR2 YNFKEQ. The V segment lost 2 bases and the J segment 0 bases; nucleotides outside the gene matches: 3. The CDR3: CASSQRLAPNTGELFF. The CDR3 nucleotides read TGTGCCAGCAGCCAACGACTAGCACCGAACACCGGGGAGCTGTTTTTT.

Concerning this clonotype: Relative to the germline gene, one junction end is altered; a read error may explain this. The genes are TRBV4-1 and TRBJ1-1; D is ambiguous. The CDR3 sequence is 17 residues long. The germline gives CDR1 MGHRA, CDR2 YSYEKL. DNA for the CDR3: TGCTCCAGCAGCCAAGAACGGTCGTGGACGGAGAACACTGAAGCTTTCTTC. Translated: CSSSQERSWTENTEAFF.

This clonotype showed up many times. This chain uses TRBV6-5 with TRBJ1-6, with unresolved D. There are 17 residues in the CDR3. Trimming shortened V by 6 bases and J by 4 bases, and 19 bases separated the two germline ends. Germline V lookup: CDR1 MNHEY, CDR2 SVGAGI. CDR3 in DNA: TGTGCCAGCAGCTCGAAGTTAGGCCGGGGTTATAATTCACCCCTCCACTTT. Its translation: CASSSKLGRGYNSPLHF.

Only one count was recorded for this clonotype. The CDR3 does not end in the conserved phenylalanine or tryptophan, so this is likely a read error. For the CDR3, the DNA is TGCAGTGCCCCACCTCTTGCGCTGGATAAGCAGTTCTTA. Translation: CSAPPLALDKQFL. The gene calls are TRBV20-1 and TRBJ2-1, with D unresolved. Per germline, CDR1 DFQATT and CDR2 SNEGSKA (reference sequence). V shed 6 bases and J shed 11 bases, with 20 bases lying between them. The CDR3 loop spans 13 amino acids.

About this clonotype: The conserved final phenylalanine or tryptophan is absent from the CDR3, which likely points to a read error. The CDR3, as DNA: TGTGCCAACAGTTCCCTGCTAAATGAGCAGTTCTTA. It translates to CANSSLLNEQFL. V gene TRBV6-5 combines with J gene TRBJ2-1; unclear D gene. The CDR3 loop spans 12 amino acids. The germline CDR1 and CDR2 sequences are MNHEY and SVGAGI.

For this clonotype: The conserved phenylalanine or tryptophan is not found at the CDR3 terminus, so this likely reflects a read error. The CDR3 DNA reads TGTGCCAGCAGCGCGGGACTCGCGGGAGGAGTGGTCTACAATGAGCAGTTCTCC. Protein: CASSAGLAGGVVYNEQFS. The chain uses TRBV5-4 and TRBJ2-1, with TRBD2 matching 8 bases. The CDR3 totals 18 residues. Germline values: CDR1 SGHNT, CDR2 YYREEE (reference sequence). V shed 4 bases and J 3 bases; nucleotides not matched to a gene: 15.

A remark on this clonotype: A much bigger clone sits one base away, suggesting this may be a read error. This rearrangement joins TRBV28 to TRBJ2-2; D not resolved. Germline V gene data show CDR1 as MDHEN and CDR2 as SYDVKM. The CDR3 consists of 14 residues. CDR3 sequence reads: CASNPGSNNGELFF. For the CDR3, the DNA is TGTGCCAGCAATCCGGGTTCGAACAACGGGGAGCTGTTTTTT.

A word on this clonotype: Germline is not matched at one junction end, which may reflect a read error. The chain recombines TRBV13 with TRBJ2-1; TRBD2 matches 7 bases. This CDR3 is built from 16 residues. CDR1 is PRHDT, CDR2 FYEKMQ, per germline (reference sequence). The CDR3 DNA sequence: TGTGTCAGCAGCCGTCAGCTTGGCGGGGGTTCTGATGAGCAGTTCTTC. Translation gives CVSSRQLGGGSDEQFF.

Worth noting for this clonotype: A read error may account for a junction end that differs from germline. This chain uses TRBV4-1 with TRBJ2-6, with D perhaps matching TRBD1 (5 bases). CDR1 is MGHRA and CDR2 is YSYEKL in the germline V gene. The CDR3 totals 15 residues. The CDR3 sequence is CPSSQPTGSANVLTF. CDR3 nucleotide sequence: TGCCCCAGCAGCCAACCTACAGGTTCAGCCAATGTCCTGACTTTC.

As regards this clonotype: A much larger clone sits a single nucleotide away, making a read error possible. The CDR3 loop reads CASCQHQDGTDTQYF. The DNA of the CDR3 is TGTGCCAGCTGTCAGCACCAAGACGGGACAGATACGCAGTATTTT. The V gene is TRBV28, the J gene TRBJ2-3; no clear D. CDR3 length equals 15 residues. Germline V gene lookup returns CDR1 MDHEN and CDR2 SYDVKM. The ends were cut back, 8 bases at V and 3 bases at J, with 18 bases in the middle.